The 28 T cell receptor beta chains presented below share a single source sample, sequenced in a study of blood T cell repertoires in COVID-19 (TCRdb year 2020). The library was built by means of the immunoSEQ multiplex PCR assay. As stored in TCRdb, this immuneACCESS dataset retains in-frame rearrangements with V and J assigned. A fraction of the clones does not appear; measured against another copy, unresolved V genes explain less than half of the discrepancy, and the remainder lacks a known reason. The sample table shows roughly 23,000 clones, and around 94% are seen once. The ten top clones hold 4% of the sample. The sample taken for sequencing was peripheral blood. The receptors originated from a woman aged 45-65 years with active COVID-19.

J is TRBJ2-7 and V is TRBV23-1; D might be TRBD1 (5 bases). TRBV23-1 is an ORF for which the function is uncertain. CDR3 length equals 15 residues. Trimming shortened V by 8 bases and J by 1 base, and 18 bases separated the two germline ends. CDR3 sequence (DNA): TGCGCCAGCCCCCCGAGGTCAGGGCATTCCTACGAGCAGTACGTC. Residues: CASPPRSGHSYEQYV.

The chain has TRBV18 and TRBJ2-3, with D tentatively TRBD2 (5 bases). The CDR3 sequence is 13 residues long. Trimming took off 3 bases at V and 3 bases at J, with 7 bases between the two ends. Germline lookup yields CDR1 KGHSH and CDR2 LQKENI. CDR3 loop: CASSPGGTDTQYF. CDR3 sequence (DNA): TGTGCCAGCTCACCCGGCGGGACAGATACGCAGTATTTT.

This chain joins TRBV6-1 and TRBJ2-1, with 9 bases identical to TRBD2. The V gene end was trimmed by 1 base and the J gene end by 9 bases; junction bases not matched to a gene: 10. This CDR3 has 16 residues. CDR1 is MNHNS, CDR2 SASEGT, per germline. The CDR3 bases are TGTGCCAGCAGTGAAGGTCGAACTAGCGGGTTCGGTGAGCAGTTCTTC. This translates into CASSEGRTSGFGEQFF.

The chain is built from TRBV6-5 and TRBJ2-7, with TRBD1 as a possible D gene (5 bases). Trimming removed 5 bases at V and 4 bases at J, with 12 bases between. CDR1 and CDR2 from the germline V gene are MNHEY and SVGAGI. This CDR3 has 13 amino acids. The CDR3 bases are TGTGCCAGCAGTAAATTAGGGGCGTACGAGCAGTACTTC. Protein sequence: CASSKLGAYEQYF.

The chain employs TRBV27 and TRBJ1-6; possible D gene TRBD1, 5 bases. The V and J ends lost 3 bases and 8 bases respectively, with 11 bases between them. The CDR3 is 14 amino acids. Germline values: CDR1 MNHEY, CDR2 SMNVEV (reference sequence). The CDR3 coding sequence is TGTGCCAGCAGTTTCCGCGACAGCTATTCACCCCTCCACTTT. Protein sequence: CASSFRDSYSPLHF.

V is TRBV18 and J is TRBJ1-4; D may be TRBD1 (5 bases). The CDR3 length is 14 residues. Trimming stripped 6 bases from V and 4 bases from J, with 12 bases between. The germline V gene has CDR1 KGHSH and CDR2 LQKENI. The CDR3 DNA sequence: TGTGCCAGCTCTCCTAGCGACAGTAATGAAAAACTGTTTTTT. Residues: CASSPSDSNEKLFF.

V is TRBV6-5 and J is TRBJ1-2; 7 bases match TRBD1. The germline gives CDR1 MNHEY, CDR2 SVGAGI. There are 13 residues in the CDR3. V trimming: 9 bases; J trimming: 7 bases; junction bases outside the gene matches: 11. The CDR3 reads CARGNEGAGGYTF. In nucleotides, the CDR3 is TGTGCCAGGGGAAATGAGGGGGCTGGTGGCTACACCTTC.

CDR3 bases: TGTGCCAGCAGTTTATGGCAGGGGGAGCTGTTTTTT. This sequence encodes CASSLWQGELFF. The gene calls are TRBV28 and TRBJ2-2; no firm D call. V shed 0 bases and J shed 8 bases, with 4 bases lying between them. Looked up from germline, CDR1 is MDHEN and CDR2 is SYDVKM. The CDR3 has 12 residues. The full variable domain, with the rest looked up from reference TRBV28 and TRBJ2-2, is DVKVTQSSRYLVKRTGEKVFLECVQDMDHENMFWYRQDPGLGLRLIYFSYDVKMKEKGDIPEGYSVSREKKERFSLILESASTNQTSMYLCASSLWQGELFFGEGSRLTVL.

V usage is TRBV7-9 and J usage is TRBJ2-1, with a weak D call TRBD1 (6 bases). Germline V gene data show CDR1 as SEHNR and CDR2 as FQNEAQ (reference sequence). The ends were cut back, 5 bases at V and 10 bases at J, with 12 bases in the middle. The CDR3 contains 12 residues. In DNA, the CDR3 is TGTGCCAGCAGCCCATCCGGGACAGAGCAGTTCTTC. It specifies CASSPSGTEQFF.

This chain joins TRBV10-3 and TRBJ1-1; D is possibly TRBD1 (6 bases). Germline-derived CDR1 and CDR2 are ENHRY and SYGVKD. V was clipped by 8 bases and J by 5 bases, with 15 bases between them. This CDR3 contains 13 residues. CDR3 nucleotide sequence: TGTGCCATCTCCTCAGGGGCTAAAACTGAAGCTTTCTTT. This gives the protein CAISSGAKTEAFF.

V usage is TRBV6-8 and J usage is TRBJ2-7, with TRBD1 identical over 8 bases. V lost 6 bases to trimming and J lost 4 bases; unmatched junction nucleotides: 14. The CDR3 has 16 residues. Germline loops: CDR1 MNHGY, CDR2 SAAAGT. CDR3 protein: CASRVIFGTGHYEQYV. The CDR3 DNA reads as TGTGCCAGCAGGGTAATCTTCGGGACAGGACATTACGAGCAGTACGTC.

The chain combines TRBV6-5 with TRBJ1-5; D unclear. The CDR3 consists of 13 residues. Germline V lookup: CDR1 MNHEY, CDR2 SVGAGI. Trimming left V 0 bases short and J 7 bases short, with 7 bases between. For the CDR3, the DNA is TGTGCCAGCAGTTACTCTCCGCGACAGCCCCAGCATTTT. Translated, it gives CASSYSPRQPQHF.

V usage is TRBV28 and J usage is TRBJ2-7, with 7 bases aligning to TRBD1. J was trimmed by 5 bases and V by 6 bases; bases with no gene match: 7. The CDR3 extends over 13 amino acids. Germline V gene data show CDR1 as MDHEN and CDR2 as SYDVKM. The CDR3, as DNA: TGTGCCAGCAGCGCAGGACAGGTCGACGAGCAGTACTTC. Translated, it gives CASSAGQVDEQYF.

The chain has TRBV3-1 (or the pseudogene TRBV3-2) and TRBJ1-1, with 7 positions matching TRBD1. V trimming: 3 bases; J trimming: 9 bases; junction bases outside the gene matches: 7. The CDR3 has 13 amino acids. Germline CDR1 LGHDT, CDR2 YNNKEL (reference sequence). The CDR3 loop reads CASSHAPTGKAFF. CDR3 bases: TGTGCCAGCAGCCACGCTCCGACAGGGAAAGCTTTCTTT.

The CDR3 sequence is CASSTGQGNYGYTF. CDR3 sequence (DNA): TGTGCCAGCAGTACCGGACAGGGGAACTATGGCTACACCTTC. The V call is TRBV6-5, the J call TRBJ1-2; 9 bases line up with TRBD1. The J segment lost 2 bases and the V segment lost 5 bases, leaving 3 bases of the junction unmatched. The germline CDR1 and CDR2 sequences are MNHEY and SVGAGI. The CDR3 covers 14 residues.

The chain employs TRBV6-2 or TRBV6-3 and TRBJ1-1; 8 nucleotides line up with TRBD1. The length of the CDR3 is 15 residues. Germline loops: CDR1 MNHEY, CDR2 SVGEGT. With V trimmed by 6 bases and J by 1 base, 7 bases remained unmatched. The CDR3 DNA follows: TGTGCCAGCAGCCATACCGACAGGGGGAACACTGAAGCTTTCTTT. Its protein is CASSHTDRGNTEAFF.

The chain uses TRBV4-2 and TRBJ2-2; D may be TRBD1 (6 bases). Looked up from germline, CDR1 is LGHNA and CDR2 is YNFKEQ. The length of the CDR3 is 15 residues. Trimming cost V 1 base and J 0 bases, with 6 bases left between them. The CDR3 here is CASSQGTANTGELFF. DNA for the CDR3: TGTGCCAGCAGCCAAGGGACAGCGAACACCGGGGAGCTGTTTTTT.

The chain carries TRBV28 and TRBJ2-1; 11 nucleotides line up with TRBD1. CDR1 is MDHEN, CDR2 SYDVKM, per germline. V was pared by 3 bases and J by 6 bases, with 4 bases of the junction left unmatched. The CDR3 has 15 residues. This CDR3 is CASSLGTGGSNEQFF. Written as DNA, the CDR3 is TGTGCCAGCAGTTTGGGGACAGGGGGGTCCAATGAGCAGTTCTTC.

In this sample, this clone turned up once. The V and J genes are TRBV3-1 (or the pseudogene TRBV3-2) and TRBJ2-6; 14 nucleotides agree with TRBD2. The V segment lost 3 bases and the J segment 2 bases; nucleotides outside the gene matches: 6. The CDR3 length is 19 residues. Per the germline V gene, CDR1 is LGHDT and CDR2 is YNNKEL (reference sequence). The CDR3 bases are TGTGCCAGCAGCCATAGACTAGCGGGAGGGCCGCCTGGGGCCAACGTCCTGACTTTC. Encoded protein: CASSHRLAGGPPGANVLTF.

CDR3 in amino acids: CASSFQGAEAFF. CDR3 coding DNA: TGCGCCAGCAGCTTCCAGGGGGCAGAAGCTTTCTTT. This chain links TRBV5-1 with TRBJ1-1; TRBD1 agrees at 8 bases. V dropped 2 bases and J dropped 8; count of bases not matched to a gene: 2. The germline gives CDR1 SGHRS, CDR2 YFSETQ. The CDR3 totals 12 residues.

The rearrangement joins TRBV2 to TRBJ2-2, with D perhaps TRBD1 (5 bases). Per germline, CDR1 SNHLY and CDR2 FYNNEI. V lost 4 bases and J lost 4, with 7 bases in between. The CDR3 runs 13 residues. CDR3 loop: CASSADTTGELFF. The CDR3 coding sequence is TGTGCCAGCAGTGCGGACACCACCGGGGAGCTGTTTTTT.

The genes are TRBV12-3 or TRBV12-4 and TRBJ1-1; D unclear. CDR3 length: 13 amino acids. The V end lost 6 bases, the J end lost 4 bases, and 12 bases lay between the germline ends. As DNA, the CDR3 is TGTGCCAGCAGCACCCTAGAAGGCACTGAAGCTTTCTTT. As protein: CASSTLEGTEAFF.

For the CDR3, the DNA is TGTGCCAGCACCTCGGGGCCTACAGGGGACACTGAAGCTTTCTTT. This gives the protein CASTSGPTGDTEAFF. V is TRBV7-6 and J is TRBJ1-1, with TRBD1 identical over 7 bases. The CDR3 spans 15 residues. The V gene's germline CDR1 is SGHVS and CDR2 FNYEAQ. After removal of 7 bases from V and 3 bases from J, the junction contained 11 bases not matched to a gene.

This chain connects TRBV24-1 to TRBJ1-4; 7 positions agree with TRBD1. In germline, CDR1 is KGHDR, CDR2 SFDVKD. V trimming: 3 bases; J trimming: 7 bases; junction bases outside the gene matches: 7. This CDR3 has 15 amino acids. The CDR3: CATSDQAGGTEKLFF. CDR3 DNA sequence: TGTGCCACCAGTGATCAGGCAGGGGGGACTGAAAAACTGTTTTTT.

This chain uses TRBV5-4 with TRBJ2-3; 8 positions agree with TRBD1. The CDR3 runs to 16 residues. Unmatched junction bases numbered 9, after V lost 4 bases and J lost 2 bases. Germline V lookup: CDR1 SGHNT, CDR2 YYREEE (reference sequence). The CDR3 nucleotides are TGTGCCAGCAGCCAGCAGGGGGCGGTATTCACAGATACGCAGTATTTT. The encoded protein is CASSQQGAVFTDTQYF.

This chain uses TRBV10-2 with TRBJ2-5, with 7 bases lining up with TRBD1. The CDR3 length is 12 residues. Germline CDR1 reads WSHSY; CDR2 reads SAAADI. Trimming removed 5 bases from V and 3 bases from J; junction bases left unmatched: 0. The CDR3 loop is CASSQGEETQYF. The CDR3 DNA sequence: TGCGCCAGCAGTCAGGGGGAAGAGACCCAGTACTTC.

This clone has only one observation. The CDR3 DNA follows: TGTGCCAGCTCGTCGCAGGGGGGAGGCACTGAAGCTTTCTTT. This encodes CASSSQGGGTEAFF. This chain joins TRBV18 and TRBJ1-1; the match to TRBD1 covers 7 bases. The germline CDR1 and CDR2 sequences are KGHSH and LQKENI. V shed 6 bases, J shed 4 bases, and the junction held 8 bases outside the gene matches. This CDR3 region has 14 residues.

V usage is TRBV5-8 and J usage is TRBJ2-1, with D possibly matching TRBD1 (6 bases). Germline V gives CDR1 SGHTS, CDR2 YDEGEE. Trimming left V 5 bases short and J 2 bases short, with 14 bases between. This CDR3 comprises 15 residues. CDR3 nucleotides: TGTGCCAGCAGGTCTACAGGGATAGCCTACAATGAGCAGTTCTTC. It translates to CASRSTGIAYNEQFF.